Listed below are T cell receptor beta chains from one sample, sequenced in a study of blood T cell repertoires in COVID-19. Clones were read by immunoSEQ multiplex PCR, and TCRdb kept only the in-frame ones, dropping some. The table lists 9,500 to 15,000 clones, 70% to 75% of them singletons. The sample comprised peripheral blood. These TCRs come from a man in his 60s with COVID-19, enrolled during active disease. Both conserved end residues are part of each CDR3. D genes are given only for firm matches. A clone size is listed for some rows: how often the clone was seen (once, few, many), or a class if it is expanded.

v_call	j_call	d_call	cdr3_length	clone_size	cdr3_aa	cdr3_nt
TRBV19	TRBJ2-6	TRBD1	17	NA	CASRLGQGAFGANVLTF	TGTGCCAGTAGGCTGGGACAGGGGGCTTTTGGGGCCAACGTCCTGACTTTC
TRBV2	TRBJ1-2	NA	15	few	CASTAGVGIIYGYTF	TGTGCCAGCACGGCAGGGGTCGGAATAATCTATGGCTACACCTTC
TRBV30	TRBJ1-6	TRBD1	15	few	CAWISSGTGVSPLHF	TGTGCCTGGATTTCTTCTGGGACAGGGGTTTCACCCCTCCACTTT
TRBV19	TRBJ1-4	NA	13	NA	CASKDRGSEKLFF	TGTGCCAGTAAGGATAGGGGAAGTGAAAAACTGTTTTTT
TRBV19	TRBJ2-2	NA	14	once	CASRARVQIGELFF	TGTGCCAGTAGGGCCAGGGTGCAGATCGGGGAGCTGTTTTTT
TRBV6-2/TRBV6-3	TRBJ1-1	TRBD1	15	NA	CASSQRQGWNTEAFF	TGTGCCAGCAGTCAGAGACAGGGCTGGAACACTGAAGCTTTCTTT
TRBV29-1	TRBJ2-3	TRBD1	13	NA	CSVKGQGTDTQYF	TGCAGCGTCAAGGGACAGGGCACAGATACGCAGTATTTT
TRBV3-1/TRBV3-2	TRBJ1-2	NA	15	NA	CASSQAGGANYGYTF	TGTGCCAGCAGCCAAGCCGGCGGAGCTAACTATGGCTACACCTTC
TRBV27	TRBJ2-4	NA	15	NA	CASSSSGVGKNIQYF	TGTGCCAGCAGTTCCTCAGGGGTAGGCAAAAACATTCAGTACTTC
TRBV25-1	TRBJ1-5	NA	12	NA	CAGGRGNQPQHF	TGTGCCGGCGGAAGGGGAAATCAGCCCCAGCATTTT
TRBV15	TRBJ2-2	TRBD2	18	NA	CAIPDPLAAGVGTGELFF	TGTGCCATACCTGACCCACTCGCAGCGGGAGTGGGGACCGGGGAGCTGTTTTTT
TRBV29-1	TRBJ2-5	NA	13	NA	CSFPQTYPHTQYF	TGCAGCTTCCCCCAGACATACCCCCACACCCAGTACTTC
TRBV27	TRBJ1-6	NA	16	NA	CASSLRRSSYNSPLHF	TGTGCCAGCAGTTTGCGTAGAAGCTCCTATAATTCACCCCTCCACTTT
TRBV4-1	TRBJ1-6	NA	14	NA	CASSHDRPNSPLHF	TGCGCCAGCAGCCACGACAGACCCAATTCACCCCTCCACTTT
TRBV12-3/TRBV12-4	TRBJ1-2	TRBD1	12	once	CASSAGTGDTNF	TGTGCCAGCAGTGCCGGGACAGGGGATACGAACTTC
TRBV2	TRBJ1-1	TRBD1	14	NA	CASSSPGQGTEAFF	TGTGCCAGCAGTAGCCCGGGACAGGGCACTGAAGCTTTCTTT
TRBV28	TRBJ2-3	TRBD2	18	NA	CASSTPGSGVRRVSTQYF	TGTGCCAGCAGTACCCCCGGTAGCGGGGTGCGCCGGGTGTCTACGCAGTATTTT
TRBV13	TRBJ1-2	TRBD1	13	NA	CASSRGQGYGYTF	TGTGCCAGCAGCCGAGGACAGGGTTATGGCTACACCTTC
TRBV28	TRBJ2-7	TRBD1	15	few	CASRTGTGVLDEQYF	TGTGCCAGCAGAACCGGGACAGGGGTCCTCGACGAGCAGTACTTC
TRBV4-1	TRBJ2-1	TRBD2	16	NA	CASSQDSGSKGYEQFF	TGCGCCAGCAGCCAAGATAGCGGGAGTAAGGGGTATGAGCAGTTCTTC
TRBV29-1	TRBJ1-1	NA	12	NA	CSAPGFNTEAFF	TGCAGCGCTCCGGGGTTTAACACTGAAGCTTTCTTT
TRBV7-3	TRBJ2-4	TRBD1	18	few	CASSFHLNRGRAKNIQYF	TGTGCCAGCAGCTTCCACCTCAACAGGGGGCGCGCCAAAAACATTCAGTACTTC
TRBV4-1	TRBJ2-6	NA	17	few	CASSQDPTVSGANVLTF	TGCGCCAGCAGCCAAGATCCAACAGTCTCTGGGGCCAACGTCCTGACTTTC
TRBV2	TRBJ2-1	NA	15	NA	CASSPSVSSYNEQFF	TGTGCCAGCAGTCCTAGCGTTAGCTCCTACAATGAGCAGTTCTTC
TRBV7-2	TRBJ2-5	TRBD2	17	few	CASSLGRLAGEEETQYF	TGTGCCAGCAGCTTAGGGCGACTAGCGGGAGAGGAAGAGACCCAGTACTTC
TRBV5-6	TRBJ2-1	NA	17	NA	CASSSDRAGSSYNEQFF	TGTGCCAGCAGCTCCGACCGGGCGGGGAGCTCCTACAATGAGCAGTTCTTC
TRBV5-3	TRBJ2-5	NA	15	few	CARSLGRLPRETQYF	TGTGCCAGAAGCTTGGGGCGCCTCCCCAGGGAGACCCAGTACTTC
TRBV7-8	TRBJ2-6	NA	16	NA	CASSLVGGSGANVLTF	TGTGCCAGCAGCTTAGTAGGGGGTTCGGGGGCCAACGTCCTGACTTTC
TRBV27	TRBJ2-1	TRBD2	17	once	CASSSPGLAGAYNEQFF	TGTGCCAGCAGTTCGCCGGGACTAGCGGGAGCCTACAATGAGCAGTTCTTC
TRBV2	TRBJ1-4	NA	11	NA	CASSDVEKLFF	TGTGCCAGCAGTGATGTAGAAAAACTGTTTTTT
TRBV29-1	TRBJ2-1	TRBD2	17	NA	CSVEGVAGGFSYNEQFF	TGCAGCGTTGAAGGGGTAGCGGGGGGCTTCTCCTACAATGAGCAGTTCTTC
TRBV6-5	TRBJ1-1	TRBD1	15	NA	CASREGQWMNTEAFF	TGTGCCAGCAGGGAGGGACAGTGGATGAACACTGAAGCTTTCTTT
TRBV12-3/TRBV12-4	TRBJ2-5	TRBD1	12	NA	CASLQGAGTQYF	TGTGCCAGTCTACAGGGGGCGGGGACCCAGTACTTC
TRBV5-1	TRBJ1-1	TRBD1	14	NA	CASTGQGSLTEAFF	TGCGCCAGCACAGGACAGGGGAGCCTCACTGAAGCTTTCTTT
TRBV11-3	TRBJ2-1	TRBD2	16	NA	CASTDFSGRSYNEQFF	TGTGCCAGCACCGATTTTAGCGGGAGGTCCTACAATGAGCAGTTCTTC
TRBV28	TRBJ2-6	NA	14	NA	CASKTGVGANVLTF	TGTGCCAGCAAGACGGGGGTTGGGGCCAACGTCCTGACTTTC
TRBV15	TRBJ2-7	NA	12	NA	CATSRVPEEQYF	TGTGCCACCAGCAGAGTGCCCGAGGAGCAGTACTTC
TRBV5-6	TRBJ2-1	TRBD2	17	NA	CASSRYLSGRSYNEQFF	TGTGCCAGCAGCCGTTACCTTAGCGGGAGATCGTACAATGAGCAGTTCTTC
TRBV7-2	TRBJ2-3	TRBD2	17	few	CASSRRVQREGTDTQYF	TGTGCCAGCAGCAGAAGGGTACAGCGGGAGGGTACAGATACGCAGTATTTT
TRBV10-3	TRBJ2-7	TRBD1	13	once	CAISQGDRQEQYF	TGTGCCATCAGTCAAGGGGACAGACAAGAGCAGTACTTC
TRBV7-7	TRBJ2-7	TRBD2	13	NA	CASSPGLAAEQYF	TGTGCCAGCAGCCCGGGACTAGCGGCGGAGCAGTACTTC
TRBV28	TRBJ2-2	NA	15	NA	CASKRGSGGIGELFF	TGTGCCAGCAAACGGGGGTCAGGGGGGATCGGGGAGCTGTTTTTT
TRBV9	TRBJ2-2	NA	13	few	CASSSLQAGELFF	TGTGCCAGCAGCTCACTCCAGGCCGGGGAGCTGTTTTTT
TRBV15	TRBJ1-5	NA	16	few	CATSREQGNSNQPQHF	TGTGCCACCAGCAGAGAACAGGGAAATAGCAATCAGCCCCAGCATTTT
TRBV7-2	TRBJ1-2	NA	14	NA	CASSLGTASYGYTF	TGTGCCAGCAGCTTAGGCACAGCTTCCTATGGCTACACCTTC
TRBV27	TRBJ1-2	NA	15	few	CASSLSLGRADGYTF	TGTGCCAGCAGTTTATCCTTAGGCAGGGCGGACGGCTACACCTTC
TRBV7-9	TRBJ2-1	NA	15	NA	CASSDRDKPYNEQFF	TGTGCCAGCAGCGACCGGGACAAGCCCTACAATGAGCAGTTCTTC
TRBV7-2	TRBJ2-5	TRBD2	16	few	CASSPQGLAGGETQYF	TGTGCCAGCAGCCCCCAGGGGCTAGCGGGAGGAGAGACCCAGTACTTC